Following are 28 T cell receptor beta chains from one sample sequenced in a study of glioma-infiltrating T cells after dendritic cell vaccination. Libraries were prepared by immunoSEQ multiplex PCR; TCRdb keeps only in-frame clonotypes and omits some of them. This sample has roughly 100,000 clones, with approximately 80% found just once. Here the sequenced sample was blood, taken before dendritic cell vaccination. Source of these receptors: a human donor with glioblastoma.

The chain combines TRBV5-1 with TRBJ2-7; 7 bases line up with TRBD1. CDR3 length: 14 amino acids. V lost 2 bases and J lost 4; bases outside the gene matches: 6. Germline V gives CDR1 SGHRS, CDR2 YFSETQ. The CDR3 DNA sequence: TGCGCCAGCAGCTTCGTAGGGGGCGCGTACGAGCAGTACTTC. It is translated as CASSFVGGAYEQYF.

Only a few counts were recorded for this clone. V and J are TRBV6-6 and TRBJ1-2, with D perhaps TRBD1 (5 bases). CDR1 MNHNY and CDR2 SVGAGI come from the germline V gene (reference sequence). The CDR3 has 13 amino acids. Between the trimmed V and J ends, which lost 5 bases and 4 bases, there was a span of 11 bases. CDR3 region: CASSAWRGYGYTF. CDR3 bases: TGTGCCAGCAGTGCATGGAGGGGCTATGGCTACACCTTC.

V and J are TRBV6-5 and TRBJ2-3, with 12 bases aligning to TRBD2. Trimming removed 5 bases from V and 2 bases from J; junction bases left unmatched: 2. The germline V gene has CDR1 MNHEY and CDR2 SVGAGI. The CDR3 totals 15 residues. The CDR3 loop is CASSTSGGTTDTQYF. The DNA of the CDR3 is TGTGCCAGCAGTACTAGCGGGGGGACCACAGATACGCAGTATTTT.

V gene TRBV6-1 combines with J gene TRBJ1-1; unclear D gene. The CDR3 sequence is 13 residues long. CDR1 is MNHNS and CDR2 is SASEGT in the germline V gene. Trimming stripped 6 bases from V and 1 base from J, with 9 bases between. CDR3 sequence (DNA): TGTGCCAGCAGACCCACAGAGAACACTGAAGCTTTCTTT. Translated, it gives CASRPTENTEAFF.

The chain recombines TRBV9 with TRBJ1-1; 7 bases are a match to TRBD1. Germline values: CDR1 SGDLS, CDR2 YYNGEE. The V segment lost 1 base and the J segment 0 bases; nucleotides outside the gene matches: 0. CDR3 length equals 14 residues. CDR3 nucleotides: TGTGCCAGCAGCGTACAGGGGGTGAACACTGAAGCTTTCTTT. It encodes CASSVQGVNTEAFF.

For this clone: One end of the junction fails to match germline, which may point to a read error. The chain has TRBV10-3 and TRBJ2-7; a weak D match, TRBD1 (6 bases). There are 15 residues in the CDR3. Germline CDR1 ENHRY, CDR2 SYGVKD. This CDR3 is CASSLQSGQFPEQYF. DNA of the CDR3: TGTGCCAGCAGTTTGCAATCAGGACAGTTCCCCGAGCAGTACTTC.

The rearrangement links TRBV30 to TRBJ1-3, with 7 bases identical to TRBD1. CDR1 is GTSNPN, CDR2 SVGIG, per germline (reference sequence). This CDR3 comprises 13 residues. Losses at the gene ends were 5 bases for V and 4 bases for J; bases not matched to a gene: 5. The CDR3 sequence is CAWGPDRGNTIYF. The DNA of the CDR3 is TGTGCCTGGGGACCGGACAGGGGAAACACCATATATTTT.

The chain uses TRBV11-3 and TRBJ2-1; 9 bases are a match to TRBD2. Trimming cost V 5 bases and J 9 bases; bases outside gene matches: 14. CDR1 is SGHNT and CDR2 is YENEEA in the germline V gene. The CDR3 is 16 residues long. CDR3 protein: CASSQSARGGLGEQFF. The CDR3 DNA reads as TGTGCCAGCAGCCAGAGTGCGCGGGGGGGATTGGGTGAGCAGTTCTTC.

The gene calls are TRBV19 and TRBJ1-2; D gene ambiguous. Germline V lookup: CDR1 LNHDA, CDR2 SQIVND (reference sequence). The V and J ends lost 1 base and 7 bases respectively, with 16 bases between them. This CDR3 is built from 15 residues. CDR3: CASSIVEDPRRGYTF. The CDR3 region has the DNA TGTGCCAGTAGTATAGTTGAAGACCCGCGGCGTGGCTACACCTTC.

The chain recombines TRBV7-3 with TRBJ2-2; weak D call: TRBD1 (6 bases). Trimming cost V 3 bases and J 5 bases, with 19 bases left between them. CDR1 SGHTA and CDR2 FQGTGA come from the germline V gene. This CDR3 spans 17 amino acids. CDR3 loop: CASSLVQQGHRTGELFF. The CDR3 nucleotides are TGTGCCAGCAGCTTGGTCCAGCAGGGACATAGGACCGGGGAGCTGTTTTTT.

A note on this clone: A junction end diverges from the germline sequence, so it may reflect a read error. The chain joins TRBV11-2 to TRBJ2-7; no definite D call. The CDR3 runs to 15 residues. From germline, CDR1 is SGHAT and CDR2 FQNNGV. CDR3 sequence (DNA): TGTGCCAGCAGCTTAGATTTGGGCCTTTCCTACGAGCAGCACTTC. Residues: CASSLDLGLSYEQHF. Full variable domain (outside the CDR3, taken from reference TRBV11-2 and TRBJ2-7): EAGVAQSPRYKIIEKRQSVAFWCNPISGHATLYWYQQILGQGPKLLIQFQNNGVVDDSQLPKDRFSAERLKGVDSTLKIQPAKLEDSAVYLCASSLDLGLSYEQHFGPGTRLTVT.

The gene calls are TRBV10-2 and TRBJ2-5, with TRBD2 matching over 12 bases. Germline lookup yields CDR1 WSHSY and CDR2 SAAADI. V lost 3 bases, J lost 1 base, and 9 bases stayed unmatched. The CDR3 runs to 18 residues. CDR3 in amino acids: CASSEMHLAGGPQETQYF. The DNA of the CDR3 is TGCGCCAGCAGTGAAATGCACCTAGCGGGGGGGCCCCAAGAGACCCAGTACTTC.

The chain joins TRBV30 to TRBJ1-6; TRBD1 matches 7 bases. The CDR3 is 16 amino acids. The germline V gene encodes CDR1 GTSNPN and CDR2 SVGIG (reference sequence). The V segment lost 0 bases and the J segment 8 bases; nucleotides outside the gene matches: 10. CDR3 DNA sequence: TGTGCCTGGAGTGTACACTCGGGGACAGTATATTCACCCCTCCACTTT. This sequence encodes CAWSVHSGTVYSPLHF.

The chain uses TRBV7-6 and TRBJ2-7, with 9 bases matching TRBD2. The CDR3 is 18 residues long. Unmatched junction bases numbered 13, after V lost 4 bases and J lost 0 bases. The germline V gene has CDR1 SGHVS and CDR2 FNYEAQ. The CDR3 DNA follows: TGTGCCAGCAGCTCTCAAGGACTAGCGCACCTCAGCTCCTACGAGCAGTACTTC. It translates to CASSSQGLAHLSSYEQYF.

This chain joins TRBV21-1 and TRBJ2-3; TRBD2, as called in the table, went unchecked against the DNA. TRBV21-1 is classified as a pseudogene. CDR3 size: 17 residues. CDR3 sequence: CASSKVRGTAPPDTQYF. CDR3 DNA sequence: TGTGCCAGCAGCAAAGTTCGGGGGACGGCGCCTCCAGATACGCAGTATTTT.

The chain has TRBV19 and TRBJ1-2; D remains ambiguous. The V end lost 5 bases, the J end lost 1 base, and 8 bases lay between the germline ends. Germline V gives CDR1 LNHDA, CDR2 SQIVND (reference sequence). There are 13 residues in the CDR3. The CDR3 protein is CASSWTLNYGYTF. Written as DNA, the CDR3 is TGTGCCAGTAGTTGGACTCTTAACTATGGCTACACCTTC.

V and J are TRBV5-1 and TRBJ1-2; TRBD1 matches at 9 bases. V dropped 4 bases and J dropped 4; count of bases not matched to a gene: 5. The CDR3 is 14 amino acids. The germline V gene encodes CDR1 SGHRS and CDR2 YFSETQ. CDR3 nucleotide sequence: TGCGCCAGCAGCCCAAGGACAGGGGCCTATGGCTACACCTTC. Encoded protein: CASSPRTGAYGYTF.

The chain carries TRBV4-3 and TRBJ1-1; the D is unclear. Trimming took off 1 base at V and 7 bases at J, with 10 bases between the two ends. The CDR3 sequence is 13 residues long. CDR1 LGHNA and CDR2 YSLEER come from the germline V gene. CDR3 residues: CASSQVAGIEAFF. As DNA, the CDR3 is TGCGCCAGCAGCCAAGTGGCGGGGATTGAAGCTTTCTTT.

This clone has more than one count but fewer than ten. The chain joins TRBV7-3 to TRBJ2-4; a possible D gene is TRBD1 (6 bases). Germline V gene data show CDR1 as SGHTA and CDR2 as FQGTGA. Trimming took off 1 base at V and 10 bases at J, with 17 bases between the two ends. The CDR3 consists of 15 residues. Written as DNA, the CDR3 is TGTGCCAGCAGCTTAATTTTGGGCAGGGGTCTTATTCAGTACTTC. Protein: CASSLILGRGLIQYF.

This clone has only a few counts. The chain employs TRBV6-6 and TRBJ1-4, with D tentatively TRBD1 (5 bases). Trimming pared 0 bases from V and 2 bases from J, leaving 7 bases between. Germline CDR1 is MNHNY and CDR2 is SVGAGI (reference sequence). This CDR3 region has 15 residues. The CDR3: CASSYSRQTNEKLFF. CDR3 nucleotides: TGTGCCAGCAGTTACTCTAGACAGACTAATGAAAAACTGTTTTTT.

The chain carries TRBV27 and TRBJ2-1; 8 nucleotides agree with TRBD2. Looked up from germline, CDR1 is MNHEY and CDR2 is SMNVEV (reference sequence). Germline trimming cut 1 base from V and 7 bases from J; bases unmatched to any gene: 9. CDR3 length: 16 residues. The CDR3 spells CASSLFSVAGFNEQFF. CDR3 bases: TGTGCCAGCAGTTTATTTTCGGTAGCGGGGTTTAATGAGCAGTTCTTC.

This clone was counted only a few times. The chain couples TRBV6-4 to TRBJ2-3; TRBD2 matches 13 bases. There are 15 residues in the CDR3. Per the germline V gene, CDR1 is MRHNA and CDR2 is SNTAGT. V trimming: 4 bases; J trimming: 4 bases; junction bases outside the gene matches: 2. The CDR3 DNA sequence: TGTGCCAGCAGTGGACTAGCGGGGGGCGCAGATACGCAGTATTTT. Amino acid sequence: CASSGLAGGADTQYF.

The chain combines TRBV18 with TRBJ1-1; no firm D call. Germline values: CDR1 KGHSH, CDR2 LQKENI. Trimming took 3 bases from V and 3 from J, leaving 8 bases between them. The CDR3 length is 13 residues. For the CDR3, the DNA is TGTGCCAGCTCACCCGGGAGATACACTGAAGCTTTCTTT. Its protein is CASSPGRYTEAFF.

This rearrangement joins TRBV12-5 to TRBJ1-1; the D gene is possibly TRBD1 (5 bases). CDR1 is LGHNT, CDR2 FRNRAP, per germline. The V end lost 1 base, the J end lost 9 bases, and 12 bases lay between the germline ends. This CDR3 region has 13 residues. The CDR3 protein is CASGLALGTQAFF. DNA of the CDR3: TGTGCTAGTGGTTTGGCCCTCGGGACTCAAGCTTTCTTT.

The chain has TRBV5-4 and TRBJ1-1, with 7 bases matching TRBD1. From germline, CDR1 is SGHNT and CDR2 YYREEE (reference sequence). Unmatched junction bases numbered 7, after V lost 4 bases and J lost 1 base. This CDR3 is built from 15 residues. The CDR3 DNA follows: TGTGCCAGCAGCGGGAATACAGGGGAGAACACTGAAGCTTTCTTT. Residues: CASSGNTGENTEAFF.

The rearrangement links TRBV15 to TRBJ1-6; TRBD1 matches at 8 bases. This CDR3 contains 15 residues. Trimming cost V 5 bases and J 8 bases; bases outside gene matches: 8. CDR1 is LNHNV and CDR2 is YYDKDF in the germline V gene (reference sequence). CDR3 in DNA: TGTGCCACCAGCGGTTACAGGGGGTATGATTCACCCCTCCACTTT. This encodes CATSGYRGYDSPLHF.

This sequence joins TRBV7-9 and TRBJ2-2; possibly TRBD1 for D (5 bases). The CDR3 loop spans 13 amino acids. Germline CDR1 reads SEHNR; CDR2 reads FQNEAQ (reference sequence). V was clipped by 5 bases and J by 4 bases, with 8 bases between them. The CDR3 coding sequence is TGTGCCAGCAGCCGACAGAGCACCGGGGAGCTGTTTTTT. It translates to CASSRQSTGELFF. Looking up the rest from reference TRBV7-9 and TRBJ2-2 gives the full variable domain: DTGVSQNPRHKITKRGQNVTFRCDPISEHNRLYWYRQTLGQGPEFLTYFQNEAQLEKSRLLSDRFSAERPKGSFSTLEIQRTEQGDSAMYLCASSRQSTGELFFGEGSRLTVL.

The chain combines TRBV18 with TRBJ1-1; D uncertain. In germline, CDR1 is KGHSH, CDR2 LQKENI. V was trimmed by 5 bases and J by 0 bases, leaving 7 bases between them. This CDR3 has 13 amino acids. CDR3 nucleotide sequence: TGTGCCAGCTCAACCGGGATGAACACTGAAGCTTTCTTT. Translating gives CASSTGMNTEAFF.